A selection of T cell receptor beta chains follows, all from one sample in a study of blood T cell repertoires in COVID-19. Generated by immunoSEQ multiplex PCR, the TCRdb table keeps only in-frame clones and is missing some. The repertoire holds about 68,000 clones, with about nine tenths as singletons. The specimen sequenced was peripheral blood. These receptors were collected from a young man with acute or convalescent COVID-19. Each CDR3 is given with its conserved first and last residue. A D gene is named only where the DNA matches it firmly. Size is stated for part of the rows, as once, few or many counts, or as a class when the clone is expanded.

d_call	cdr3_length	clone_size	v_call	j_call	cdr3_aa	cdr3_nt
TRBD1	14	.	TRBV11-3	TRBJ2-7	CASTPEDRGWEQYF	TGTGCCAGCACACCCGAAGACAGGGGTTGGGAGCAGTACTTC
.	15	.	TRBV10-3	TRBJ1-2	CAISESNREGYGYTF	TGTGCCATCAGTGAGTCTAACAGGGAAGGGTATGGCTACACCTTC
.	15	.	TRBV10-2	TRBJ2-7	CASSEPVQNNYEQYF	TGCGCCAGCAGTGAGCCCGTCCAGAATAACTACGAGCAGTACTTC
TRBD2	17	.	TRBV5-1	TRBJ2-1	CASSYYPGLAGGGGQFF	TGCGCCAGCAGCTACTACCCGGGACTAGCGGGAGGAGGGGGGCAGTTCTTC
.	14	.	TRBV15	TRBJ2-7	CATSRGELAYEQYF	TGTGCCACCAGCAGAGGCGAACTAGCCTACGAGCAGTACTTC
.	15	.	TRBV19	TRBJ1-2	CASSSGQPLSRGYTF	TGTGCCAGTAGTTCCGGACAGCCCCTATCCAGGGGCTACACCTTC
.	14	.	TRBV18	TRBJ1-6	CASSPTGQTVPLHF	TGTGCCAGCTCACCAACCGGACAAACAGTACCCCTCCACTTT
TRBD2	16	.	TRBV6-1	TRBJ2-7	CASSEGQVTSVYEQYF	TGTGCCAGCAGTGAAGGACAGGTGACTAGCGTCTACGAGCAGTACTTC
.	11	.	TRBV20-1	TRBJ2-3	CSVIRRDTQYF	TGCAGTGTGATTAGGAGGGATACGCAGTATTTT
.	15	many	TRBV4-1	TRBJ2-1	CASSRDAGATNEQFF	TGCGCCAGCAGCCGAGATGCGGGGGCAACCAATGAGCAGTTCTTC
TRBD2	17	.	TRBV4-1	TRBJ2-2	CASSPLSGRWFTGELFF	TGCGCCAGCTCGCCCCTTAGCGGGAGGTGGTTTACCGGGGAGCTGTTTTTT
TRBD2	13	.	TRBV11-3	TRBJ2-1	CASSIGLAGEQFF	TGTGCCAGCAGCATAGGACTAGCGGGAGAGCAGTTCTTC
.	15	.	TRBV27	TRBJ2-1	CASSTGGSTYNEQFF	TGTGCCAGCAGTACCGGAGGGTCCACCTACAATGAGCAGTTCTTC
.	15	.	TRBV7-8	TRBJ1-5	CASSLMYGAGQPQHF	TGTGCCAGCAGCTTAATGTACGGGGCGGGACAGCCCCAGCATTTT
TRBD1	13	.	TRBV6-5	TRBJ1-1	CASSSGQGTEAFF	TGTGCCAGCAGCAGTGGACAGGGCACTGAAGCTTTCTTT
TRBD1	14	once	TRBV5-3	TRBJ2-3	CARSLGQGADTQYF	TGTGCCAGAAGCTTGGGTCAGGGGGCAGATACGCAGTATTTT
.	16	.	TRBV5-5	TRBJ2-3	CASSLGRGMETDTQYF	TGTGCCAGCAGCTTGGGCCGGGGGATGGAAACAGATACGCAGTATTTT
TRBD1	17	.	TRBV18	TRBJ1-1	CASSLQGGSWVDTEAFF	TGTGCCAGCTCGCTACAGGGGGGTTCGTGGGTGGACACTGAAGCTTTCTTT
.	15	.	TRBV9	TRBJ1-1	CASSPPRGDNTEAFF	TGTGCCAGCAGCCCCCCCCGCGGGGACAACACTGAAGCTTTCTTT
TRBD1	11	.	TRBV20-1	TRBJ2-2	CSAYRGEELFF	TGCAGTGCTTACAGGGGCGAGGAGCTGTTTTTT
TRBD1	14	.	TRBV7-2	TRBJ2-7	CASSQTGGAGEQYF	TGTGCCAGCAGCCAGACAGGGGGCGCAGGGGAGCAGTACTTC
.	13	.	TRBV10-1	TRBJ2-1	CASSAGAYNEQFF	TGCGCCAGCAGTGCGGGAGCTTACAATGAGCAGTTCTTC
.	14	.	TRBV28	TRBJ2-5	CASSRRTAQETQYF	TGTGCCAGCAGTCGCAGGACAGCGCAAGAGACCCAGTACTTC
TRBD2	15	.	TRBV10-2	TRBJ2-1	CASRDPGLAVNEQFF	TGCGCCAGCAGGGATCCGGGACTAGCGGTTAATGAGCAGTTCTTC
TRBD1	16	.	TRBV28	TRBJ2-5	CASSAPWTGEIGTQYF	TGTGCCAGCAGCGCCCCCTGGACAGGGGAAATTGGGACCCAGTACTTC
TRBD2	17	.	TRBV10-1	TRBJ2-1	CASSGLGLADRYNEQFF	TGCGCCAGCAGTGGATTGGGACTAGCGGATCGTTACAATGAGCAGTTCTTC
TRBD1	15	.	TRBV5-1	TRBJ1-1	CASSLGQEGNTEAFF	TGCGCCAGCAGCCTCGGACAGGAGGGAAACACTGAAGCTTTCTTT
.	13	.	TRBV29-1	TRBJ1-5	CSVGGGSNQPQHF	TGCAGCGTAGGGGGGGGGAGCAATCAGCCCCAGCATTTT
.	14	.	TRBV29-1	TRBJ1-2	CSTAGAGPQAGYTF	TGCAGCACCGCGGGGGCGGGACCTCAGGCTGGCTACACCTTC
TRBD2	17	.	TRBV3-1/TRBV3-2	TRBJ2-4	CASSPTRLAELKNIQYF	TGTGCCAGCAGCCCTACTAGACTAGCGGAGCTCAAAAACATTCAGTACTTC
.	16	few	TRBV18	TRBJ1-1	CASSPGAGAAGTEAFF	TGTGCCAGCTCACCCGGGGCCGGTGCCGCGGGGACTGAAGCTTTCTTT
TRBD2	16	few	TRBV7-2	TRBJ2-2	CASSSPSGRASGELFF	TGTGCCAGCAGCTCCCCCAGCGGGAGGGCCTCTGGGGAGCTGTTTTTT
TRBD2	14	.	TRBV28	TRBJ2-7	CASSENRDYRHPDF	TGTGCCAGCAGTGAGAATCGGGACTATCGACATCCTGATTTC
.	14	few	TRBV7-9	TRBJ2-7	CASSSIFGSTEQYF	TGTGCCAGCAGCTCCATCTTCGGTAGCACCGAGCAGTACTTC
TRBD2	17	once	TRBV7-2	TRBJ2-2	CASSFVDGRDYTGELFF	TGTGCCAGCAGCTTCGTCGACGGGAGGGATTACACCGGGGAGCTGTTTTTT
.	16	.	TRBV18	TRBJ2-2	CASSRWGDEQTGELFF	TGTGCCAGCTCCCGATGGGGGGACGAACAGACCGGGGAGCTGTTTTTT
TRBD1	16	.	TRBV28	TRBJ2-7	CASSAATGTLRHEQYF	TGTGCCAGCAGTGCGGCGACAGGGACCCTCAGGCACGAGCAGTACTTC
.	13	once	TRBV7-9	TRBJ1-2	CASSRGGVYGYTF	TGTGCCAGCAGTCGGGGAGGAGTTTATGGCTACACCTTC
TRBD1	14	.	TRBV28	TRBJ2-7	CASRAGTGAYEQYF	TGTGCCAGCAGGGCCGGGACAGGGGCCTACGAGCAGTACTTC
TRBD1	13	.	TRBV19	TRBJ2-3	CAIGDRGVDTQYF	TGTGCCATCGGGGACAGGGGCGTGGATACGCAGTATTTT
TRBD1	14	.	TRBV5-1	TRBJ2-3	CASSRADRVDTQYF	TGCGCCAGCAGCCGCGCGGACAGGGTGGATACGCAGTATTTT
.	14	.	TRBV6-5	TRBJ2-7	CASSSGDLPYEQYF	TGTGCCAGCAGTTCAGGGGACCTACCCTACGAGCAGTACTTC
.	13	.	TRBV7-9	TRBJ1-1	CASSRPAPGEAFF	TGTGCCAGCAGCCGACCGGCCCCGGGGGAAGCTTTCTTT
.	16	.	TRBV27	TRBJ2-1	CASSPLTRSSYNEQFF	TGTGCCAGCAGTCCACTGACTCGAAGCTCCTACAATGAGCAGTTCTTC